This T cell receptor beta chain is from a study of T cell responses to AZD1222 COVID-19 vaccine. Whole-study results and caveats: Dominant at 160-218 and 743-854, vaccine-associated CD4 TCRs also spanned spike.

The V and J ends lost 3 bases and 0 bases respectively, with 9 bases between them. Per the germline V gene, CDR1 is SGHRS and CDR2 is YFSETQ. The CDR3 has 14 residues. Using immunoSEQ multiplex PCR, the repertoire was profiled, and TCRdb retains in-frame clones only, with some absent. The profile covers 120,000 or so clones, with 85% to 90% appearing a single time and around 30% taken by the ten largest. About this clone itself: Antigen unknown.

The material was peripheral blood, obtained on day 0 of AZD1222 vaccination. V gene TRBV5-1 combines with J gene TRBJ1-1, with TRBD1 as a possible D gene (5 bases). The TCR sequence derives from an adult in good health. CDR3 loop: CASSSVGVNTEAFF. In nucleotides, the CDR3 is TGCGCCAGCAGCTCCGTAGGGGTGAACACTGAAGCTTTCTTT.